This T cell receptor beta chain stems from a study of cytomegalovirus exposure and HLA in healthy donors. General observations from the study: It was in a later analysis that TCR association rates were seen to vary by HLA locus, highest for DRB1 and lowest for HLA-C.

This CDR3 is built from 14 residues. Germline CDR1 is MNHNS and CDR2 is SASEGT. The ends were cut back, 7 bases at V and 1 base at J, with 11 bases in the middle. The PCR used 60 Vbeta and 13 Jbeta primers. The method was immunoSEQ multiplex PCR; TCRdb's version includes in-frame clones alone and lacks a portion of them. The sample includes roughly 180,000 clones, almost 80% of them seen just once. This clone has just a few counts. Its specificity is unknown. This TCR was sampled from a man aged 45 to 65 in good health and CMV-seropositive. V and J are TRBV6-1 and TRBJ1-3, with D possibly being TRBD1 (5 bases). What was sequenced was PBMCs. The CDR3 nucleotides are TGTGCCAGCAAGAGAGACAGTTCTGGAAACACCATATATTTT. This codes for CASKRDSSGNTIYF.